These 17 T cell receptor beta chains came from one sample sequenced in a study of molecular identifiers for immune sequencing clone quantification listed by TCRdb under 2018. Libraries were made using PCR. Sequencing instrument: Illumina HiSeq 4000. The raw public data were reprocessed by TCRdb itself: fastp quality trimming at Q25, MiXCR clonotype calling, in-frame beta chains only. Records with the same CDR3 protein are collapsed into one entry carrying the most frequent genes and DNA. This sample comprises approximately 60,000 distinct CDR3 sequences, under 20% of them detected only once. The top ten clonotypes cover about 1.3% of the sample. The specimen sequenced was naive CD8+ T cells from blood, with Jurkat cell RNA spiked in. In the paper's terms, the cell subset or site label means: FACS-sorted CD8+CD4-CCR7+CD45RA+ naive T cells. Receptors were obtained from a human donor in good health. Some libraries in this study had Jurkat cell RNA spiked in.

The chain combines TRBV5-6 with TRBJ2-7; D call uncertain. The CDR3 totals 11 residues. Germline V gene sequence: CDR1 SGHDT, CDR2 YYEEEE. Deletions cut 4 bases from V and 6 bases from J, with 8 bases between. The CDR3 spells CASSQAAEQYF. In nucleotides, the CDR3 is TGTGCCAGCAGCCAGGCCGCCGAGCAGTACTTC.

This clonotype was counted only a few times. J is TRBJ2-7 and V is TRBV27; D uncertain. Trimming removed 10 bases at V and 3 bases at J, with 16 bases between. From germline, CDR1 is MNHEY and CDR2 SMNVEV (reference sequence). CDR3 length: 13 residues. CDR3 sequence (DNA): TGTGCCAACAGCTGGGTCTTAGGCTACGAGCAGTACTTC. It encodes CANSWVLGYEQYF.

This clonotype was seen many times. The V and J genes are TRBV10-1 and TRBJ2-7, with D possibly TRBD1 on 6 matching bases. Germline V gives CDR1 WNHNN, CDR2 SYGVQD (reference sequence). V lost 1 base, J lost 0 bases, and 10 bases lay in between. CDR3 length: 15 residues. The CDR3 loop is CASSEFGDTSYEQYF. The CDR3 region has the DNA TGCGCCAGCAGTGAGTTCGGGGACACCTCCTACGAGCAGTACTTC.

This chain links TRBV12-3 or TRBV12-4 with TRBJ2-7; TRBD1 is a possible D gene (5 bases). V shed 8 bases and J shed 7 bases, with 15 bases lying between them. CDR3 length: 12 residues. The CDR3 DNA reads as TGTGCCAGCGGCCTCGACAGCCCAGAGCAGTACTTC. Protein: CASGLDSPEQYF.

This clonotype is categorized as medium-sized. The chain combines TRBV7-2 with TRBJ2-3, with D hard to call. The V gene lost 1 base and the J gene lost 6 bases, with 11 bases spanning the gap. This CDR3 has 14 amino acids. Germline values: CDR1 SGHTA, CDR2 FQGNSA. The CDR3 bases are TGTGCCAGCAGCTTAGAAGGGCGTATGGATACGCAGTATTTT. This encodes CASSLEGRMDTQYF.

Note on this clonotype: One base away lies a much larger clone, so this may be a sequencing read error. The chain uses TRBV12-3 or TRBV12-4 and TRBJ2-3, with TRBD2 as a possible D gene (5 bases). CDR3 length: 12 amino acids. V lost 8 bases to trimming and J lost 8 bases, with 14 bases between them. This CDR3 reads CASGSGLGTQYF. CDR3 bases: TGTGCCAGCGGCTCCGGACTTGGTACGCAGTATTTT.

This clonotype was detected a few times. The rearrangement links TRBV5-1 to TRBJ1-1; 9 bases are shared with TRBD1. V trimming: 5 bases; J trimming: 2 bases; junction bases outside the gene matches: 13. CDR1 and CDR2 from the germline V gene are SGHRS and YFSETQ. The CDR3 runs 17 residues. The DNA of the CDR3 is TGCGCCAGCAGTTTGCGACCAACAGGGGGCGAAAACACTGAAGCTTTCTTT. It is translated as CASSLRPTGGENTEAFF.

V usage is TRBV29-1 and J usage is TRBJ1-1; D might be TRBD1 (6 bases). V shed 0 bases and J shed 7 bases, with 15 bases lying between them. CDR3 length: 14 residues. Germline V gene data show CDR1 as SQVTM and CDR2 as ANQGSEA. The CDR3 spells CSVEDRRTELEAFF. Here the CDR3 DNA reads TGCAGCGTTGAAGATCGGAGGACAGAACTTGAAGCTTTCTTT.

This clonotype was found a few times. V usage is TRBV5-1 and J usage is TRBJ2-3, with TRBD2 matching over 13 bases. The germline CDR1 and CDR2 sequences are SGHRS and YFSETQ. The CDR3 has 16 amino acids. Germline trimming cut 4 bases from V and 5 bases from J; bases unmatched to any gene: 7. CDR3 coding DNA: TGCGCCAGCAGCCAAGGACTAGCGGGAGTGGAAGATACGCAGTATTTT. It codes for CASSQGLAGVEDTQYF. Together with reference TRBV5-1 and TRBJ2-3, the CDR3 gives the full variable domain: KAGVTQTPRYLIKTRGQQVTLSCSPISGHRSVSWYQQTPGQGLQFLFEYFSETQRNKGNFPGRFSGRQFSNSRSEMNVSTLELGDSALYLCASSQGLAGVEDTQYFGPGTRLTVL.

This clonotype has ten or more counts. The chain uses TRBV5-1 and TRBJ2-1; 10 nucleotides match TRBD1. V gave up 4 bases and J gave up 7 bases; unmatched junction bases: 8. This CDR3 comprises 15 residues. Germline V CDR1 and CDR2: SGHRS, YFSETQ. CDR3 loop: CASSNPGQGKNEQFF. As DNA, the CDR3 is TGCGCCAGCAGCAATCCGGGACAGGGGAAGAATGAGCAGTTCTTC.

This clonotype was seen many times. The V gene is TRBV7-2, the J gene TRBJ2-5; 12 nucleotides align to TRBD2. J gave up 4 bases and V 1 base, and 13 bases lay outside the gene matches. CDR3 length equals 19 residues. Germline V gene lookup returns CDR1 SGHTA and CDR2 FQGNSA. CDR3 bases: TGTGCCAGCAGCTTAGGTGCCTGGGCTAGCGGGAGGGGGATAGAGACCCAGTACTTC. Protein sequence: CASSLGAWASGRGIETQYF.

This clonotype was detected many times. The chain employs TRBV28 and TRBJ2-7; 8 nucleotides match TRBD2. Germline V lookup: CDR1 MDHEN, CDR2 SYDVKM. J was trimmed by 4 bases and V by 2 bases; bases with no gene match: 7. CDR3 length: 15 residues. In DNA form, the CDR3 reads TGTGCCAGCAGTTTAGTCGTGAGCGGGAGTTACGAGCAGTACTTC. Its protein product is CASSLVVSGSYEQYF.

This clonotype was seen at least ten times. V usage is TRBV25-1 and J usage is TRBJ2-1; the D gene is possibly TRBD2 (7 bases). Germline values: CDR1 MGHDK, CDR2 SYGVNS. This CDR3 is 13 amino acids long. Trimming removed 11 bases at V and 4 bases at J, with 15 bases between. This CDR3 is CAAGRGPYNEQFF. CDR3 nucleotide sequence: TGTGCCGCAGGGCGGGGGCCTTACAATGAGCAGTTCTTC.

This clonotype was observed at least ten times. The chain is built from TRBV11-2 and TRBJ2-5, with D possibly called TRBD1 or TRBD2 (5 bases each). Germline lookup yields CDR1 SGHAT and CDR2 FQNNGV. This CDR3 contains 14 residues. V dropped 4 bases and J dropped 4 bases, with 13 bases sitting between them. CDR3 region: CASSSHRGVETQYF. CDR3 DNA: TGTGCCAGCAGCTCCCACCGAGGGGTAGAGACCCAGTACTTC.

This clonotype was seen more than once but under ten times. The rearrangement links TRBV7-9 to TRBJ1-2; no clear D. V was cut by 4 bases and J by 4 bases, with 13 bases left in between. The CDR3 covers 14 residues. CDR1 and CDR2 from the germline V gene are SEHNR and FQNEAQ (reference sequence). In DNA, the CDR3 is TGTGCCAGCAGCTATTCGGGAGTACTCTATGGCTACACCTTC. It codes for CASSYSGVLYGYTF.

With respect to this clonotype: Given a much more abundant clone one base away, this may be a read error. V gene TRBV7-8 combines with J gene TRBJ2-2, with D perhaps matching TRBD2 (5 bases). The CDR3 consists of 14 residues. The germline gives CDR1 SGHVS, CDR2 FQNEAQ. The germline V and J ends were trimmed by 10 bases and 2 bases, with 14 bases remaining between them. CDR3 region: CATIGNRNTGELFF. CDR3 in DNA: TGTGCCACCATCGGGAACAGAAACACCGGGGAGCTGTTTTTT. Full variable domain (remainder filled in from reference TRBV7-8 and TRBJ2-2): GAGVSQSPRYKVAKRGQDVALRCDPISGHVSLFWYQQALGQGPEFLTYFQNEAQLDKSGLPSDRFFAERPEGSVSTLKIQRTQQEDSAVYLCATIGNRNTGELFFGEGSRLTVL.

This clonotype showed up many times. This chain uses TRBV10-3 with TRBJ2-7; 7 nucleotides line up with TRBD2. CDR3 size: 12 residues. Germline trimming cut 5 bases from V and 6 bases from J; bases unmatched to any gene: 4. Germline assignment: CDR1 ENHRY and CDR2 SYGVKD. DNA for the CDR3: TGTGCCATCAGTATGGGAGGGGCCGAGCAGTACTTC. It translates to CAISMGGAEQYF.